The 32 T cell receptor beta chains presented below share a single source sample, sequenced in a study of blood T cell repertoires in COVID-19. Sequenced by immunoSEQ multiplex PCR; TCRdb stores in-frame clones only, minus some. The sample lists 290,000 or so clones, roughly 90% occurring once. The specimen was peripheral blood. The receptor set was obtained from a man younger than 35 with active or convalescent COVID-19.

The V call is TRBV6-6, the J call TRBJ2-3; 10 bases fit TRBD1. After removal of 5 bases from V and 3 bases from J, the junction contained 8 bases not matched to a gene. CDR1 MNHNY and CDR2 SVGAGI come from the germline V gene (reference sequence). CDR3 length equals 16 residues. In nucleotides, the CDR3 is TGTGCCAGCAGTCAGCGGCCGGGACAGGGGACAGATACGCAGTATTTT. As protein: CASSQRPGQGTDTQYF.

The V call is TRBV28, the J call TRBJ2-2; D is unresolved. V dropped 10 bases and J dropped 0 bases, with 9 bases sitting between them. The CDR3 consists of 13 residues. Germline CDR1 is MDHEN and CDR2 is SYDVKM. This chain's CDR3 is CATETPNTGELFF. Written as DNA, the CDR3 is TGTGCCACCGAGACACCGAACACCGGGGAGCTGTTTTTT.

In this sample, this clone turned up once. This chain joins TRBV28 and TRBJ1-2; D is uncertain. Between the trimmed V and J ends, which lost 3 bases and 8 bases, there was a span of 16 bases. CDR3 size: 14 residues. Looked up from germline, CDR1 is MDHEN and CDR2 is SYDVKM. The CDR3 is CASSLSAASGGYTF. The CDR3, as DNA: TGTGCCAGCAGTTTGTCCGCCGCATCAGGAGGCTACACCTTC.

This sequence joins TRBV19 and TRBJ1-2; D is unclear. Germline lookup yields CDR1 LNHDA and CDR2 SQIVND (reference sequence). CDR3 length: 11 residues. The germline V and J ends were trimmed by 5 bases and 7 bases, with 8 bases remaining between them. In nucleotides, the CDR3 is TGTGCCAGTAGTCGGCCGGGTGGCTACACCTTC. Amino acids: CASSRPGGYTF. Full variable domain (remainder filled in from reference TRBV19 and TRBJ1-2): DGGITQSPKYLFRKEGQNVTLSCEQNLNHDAMYWYRQDPGQGLRLIYYSQIVNDFQKGDIAEGYSVSREKKESFPLTVTSAQKNPTAFYLCASSRPGGYTFGSGTRLTVV.

This sequence joins TRBV28 and TRBJ2-7, with 8 bases that match TRBD1. Looked up from germline, CDR1 is MDHEN and CDR2 is SYDVKM. V shed 10 bases and J 2 bases; nucleotides not matched to a gene: 7. The CDR3 runs 13 residues. CDR3 region: CATRQGPAYEQYF. The CDR3, as DNA: TGTGCCACCAGACAGGGGCCTGCCTACGAGCAGTACTTC.

The rearrangement joins TRBV2 to TRBJ2-1, with 8 positions matching TRBD1. Trimming at V came to 1 base and at J to 9 bases, leaving 2 bases not matched to a gene. Per the germline V gene, CDR1 is SNHLY and CDR2 is FYNNEI. The CDR3 is made up of 13 amino acids. The DNA for the CDR3 is TGTGCCAGCAGTGAAGAGGGGACAGGTGAGCAGTTCTTC. It yields the protein CASSEEGTGEQFF.

The rearrangement uses TRBV7-9 and TRBJ1-2; no clear D. Germline V gives CDR1 SEHNR, CDR2 FQNEAQ (reference sequence). Deletions cut 3 bases from V and 1 base from J, with 3 bases between. The CDR3 consists of 12 residues. CDR3 sequence reads: CASSLSNYGYTF. CDR3 nucleotide sequence: TGTGCCAGCAGCTTGAGTAACTATGGCTACACCTTC.

V and J are TRBV10-2 and TRBJ2-1; 8 bases agree with TRBD2. Germline trimming cut 2 bases from V and 8 bases from J; bases unmatched to any gene: 8. Germline CDR1 is WSHSY and CDR2 is SAAADI. The CDR3 extends over 15 amino acids. DNA of the CDR3: TGCGCCAGCAGTGAGGTCGGGAGGGCTCTTGATGAGCAGTTCTTC. Amino acid sequence: CASSEVGRALDEQFF.

The chain uses TRBV6-5 and TRBJ2-1; possibly TRBD2 for D (5 bases). Germline CDR1 reads MNHEY; CDR2 reads SVGAGI. The V end was cut by 2 bases, the J end by 8 bases, with 16 bases between. The CDR3 has 15 amino acids. This chain's CDR3 is CASSYSEGDGDEQFF. The CDR3 DNA sequence: TGTGCCAGCAGTTACAGCGAGGGTGACGGCGATGAGCAGTTCTTC.

The chain employs TRBV5-1 and TRBJ1-6; D is undetermined. Germline V lookup: CDR1 SGHRS, CDR2 YFSETQ. The CDR3 is made up of 13 amino acids. The V gene lost 4 bases and the J gene lost 8 bases, with 10 bases spanning the gap. The CDR3 protein is CASSGREDSPLHF. The CDR3 DNA is TGCGCCAGCAGCGGCCGTGAGGATTCACCCCTCCACTTT.

This clone was observed a single time. The V call is TRBV5-4, the J call TRBJ2-1, with a possible D match to TRBD1 (5 bases). Trimming pared 2 bases from V and 5 bases from J, leaving 8 bases between. Germline V CDR1 and CDR2: SGHNT, YYREEE (reference sequence). The CDR3 loop spans 13 amino acids. The CDR3 nucleotides read TGTGCCAGCAGCTTCTTAGGGGACAATGAGCAGTTCTTC. Translation: CASSFLGDNEQFF.

CDR3 amino acids: CASSLFRDRDVTEAFF. Here the CDR3 DNA reads TGTGCCAGCAGCCTATTCCGGGACAGGGACGTCACTGAAGCTTTCTTT. V is TRBV3-1 (or the pseudogene TRBV3-2) and J is TRBJ1-1; 9 bases agree with TRBD1. Germline V gene sequence: CDR1 LGHDT, CDR2 YNNKEL (reference sequence). The CDR3 covers 16 residues. Trimming took 4 bases from V and 4 from J; bases not matched to a gene: 10.

The chain uses TRBV7-7 and TRBJ2-1, with 7 positions matching TRBD2. Germline CDR1 is SSHAT and CDR2 is FNYEAQ (reference sequence). The V segment lost 5 bases and the J segment 4 bases; nucleotides outside the gene matches: 8. The CDR3 covers 15 residues. The CDR3 sequence: CASSRGIGGYNEQFF. The CDR3 region has the DNA TGTGCCAGCAGCCGCGGGATCGGGGGGTACAATGAGCAGTTCTTC.

This clone appeared a single time. V usage is TRBV5-1 and J usage is TRBJ1-2; D is perhaps TRBD1 (5 bases). Trimming took off 4 bases at V and 8 bases at J, with 18 bases between the two ends. Germline V gene data show CDR1 as SGHRS and CDR2 as YFSETQ. The CDR3 extends over 14 amino acids. Here the CDR3 DNA reads TGCGCCAGCAGCCCCAGGGCGGGGTCGATCGGCTACACCTTC. Residues: CASSPRAGSIGYTF.

This sequence joins TRBV27 and TRBJ1-2; D is perhaps TRBD1 (5 bases). V lost 4 bases and J 5 bases, leaving 14 bases between the germline ends. The CDR3 totals 14 residues. Germline CDR1 MNHEY, CDR2 SMNVEV (reference sequence). CDR3 residues: CASSSRLEGYGYTF. The CDR3 nucleotides read TGTGCCAGCAGTTCGCGACTGGAGGGGTATGGCTACACCTTC.

This chain connects TRBV4-1 to TRBJ2-7, with a possible D match to TRBD1 (5 bases). This CDR3 region has 15 residues. V lost 2 bases, J lost 5 bases, and 16 bases lay in between. CDR1 is MGHRA and CDR2 is YSYEKL in the germline V gene. The CDR3 DNA is TGCGCCAGCAGCCAAAGGCGAGGCGAAGGGGACGAGCAGTACTTC. This encodes CASSQRRGEGDEQYF.

This chain connects TRBV7-9 to TRBJ2-3; D may be TRBD2 (5 bases). V gave up 3 bases and J gave up 4 bases, with 11 bases separating them. The germline gives CDR1 SEHNR, CDR2 FQNEAQ (reference sequence). The CDR3 loop spans 14 amino acids. This CDR3 reads CASSFGKGADTQYF. CDR3 DNA: TGTGCCAGCAGCTTCGGAAAGGGAGCAGATACGCAGTATTTT.

This sequence joins TRBV2 and TRBJ1-2, with 7 bases lining up with TRBD1. The CDR3 runs to 15 residues. CDR1 is SNHLY, CDR2 FYNNEI, per germline. The ends lost 6 bases at V and 7 bases at J; junction bases unmatched: 14. CDR3 protein: CASRKQGLAQVGYTF. The CDR3 coding sequence is TGTGCCAGCAGAAAACAGGGGCTGGCTCAAGTTGGCTACACCTTC.

The rearrangement links TRBV12-3 or TRBV12-4 to TRBJ2-2; the D gene is possibly TRBD2 (6 bases). The CDR3 runs to 13 residues. Trimming cost V 7 bases and J 5 bases, with 11 bases left between them. CDR3 region: CASKFRETGELFF. Written as DNA, the CDR3 is TGTGCCAGCAAATTTCGGGAGACCGGGGAGCTGTTTTTT.

The rearrangement uses TRBV3-1 (or the pseudogene TRBV3-2) and TRBJ1-6; D is undetermined. The V end lost 2 bases, the J end lost 0 bases, and 8 bases lay between the germline ends. CDR1 is LGHDT and CDR2 is YNNKEL in the germline V gene (reference sequence). This CDR3 has 16 residues. CDR3: CASSQSRSSYNSPLHF. The CDR3 DNA reads TGTGCCAGCAGCCAAAGCCGAAGCTCCTATAATTCACCCCTCCACTTT.

The gene calls are TRBV5-4 and TRBJ2-7, with 12 bases identical to TRBD2. CDR1 and CDR2 from the germline V gene are SGHNT and YYREEE (reference sequence). The CDR3 has 15 residues. V shed 2 bases and J 4 bases; nucleotides not matched to a gene: 4. CDR3 sequence: CASSLRTSGAYEQYF. The CDR3 region has the DNA TGTGCCAGCAGCTTAAGGACTAGCGGGGCTTACGAGCAGTACTTC.

This clone was observed once. The gene calls are TRBV9 and TRBJ2-2; D is perhaps TRBD2 (5 bases). V shed 0 bases and J shed 7 bases, with 10 bases lying between them. This CDR3 is built from 14 residues. Germline loops: CDR1 SGDLS, CDR2 YYNGEE. The DNA of the CDR3 is TGTGCCAGCAGCGTAGTCCCGGGGAGCGGGGAGCTGTTTTTT. Translation: CASSVVPGSGELFF.

The gene calls are TRBV28 and TRBJ2-2; TRBD2 is a possible D gene (6 bases). Trimming took 1 base from V and 4 from J, leaving 13 bases between them. Germline V gives CDR1 MDHEN, CDR2 SYDVKM. The CDR3 has 16 amino acids. The CDR3 DNA follows: TGTGCCAGCAGTTTATTCGGGAGAGAGGGCACCGGGGAGCTGTTTTTT. This encodes CASSLFGREGTGELFF.

This chain connects TRBV18 to TRBJ2-7; 9 nucleotides line up with TRBD1. Germline V gene sequence: CDR1 KGHSH, CDR2 LQKENI. J lost 2 bases, V lost 4 bases, and 9 bases had no gene match. This CDR3 contains 16 residues. The CDR3 sequence is CASSHTGGDNPYEQYF. The CDR3 DNA follows: TGTGCCAGCTCACATACAGGGGGCGATAACCCCTACGAGCAGTACTTC.

The chain combines TRBV5-4 with TRBJ2-7; TRBD1 might be the D (5 bases). V was pared by 0 bases and J by 3 bases, with 13 bases between. This CDR3 is built from 15 residues. Per germline, CDR1 SGHNT and CDR2 YYREEE (reference sequence). CDR3 sequence: CASSLGQGPYYEQYF. CDR3 bases: TGTGCCAGCAGCTTGGGCCAGGGTCCCTACTACGAGCAGTACTTC.

The chain employs TRBV10-3 and TRBJ2-3, with unresolved D. Trimming took off 3 bases at V and 6 bases at J, with 7 bases between the two ends. This CDR3 spans 12 amino acids. Germline CDR1 and CDR2: ENHRY and SYGVKD. CDR3 in amino acids: CAISDSSDTQYF. The CDR3 DNA follows: TGTGCCATCAGTGATTCGTCGGATACGCAGTATTTT.

This chain joins TRBV5-8 and TRBJ1-5, with D maybe TRBD1 (5 bases). Germline loops: CDR1 SGHTS, CDR2 YDEGEE. V lost 4 bases and J 0 bases, leaving 14 bases between the germline ends. The CDR3 contains 16 residues. DNA of the CDR3: TGTGCCAGCAGCATAAGGGGCCTCTATAGCAATCAGCCCCAGCATTTT. As protein: CASSIRGLYSNQPQHF.

The rearrangement joins TRBV6-2 or TRBV6-3 to TRBJ1-5, with D unclear. Germline values: CDR1 MNHEY, CDR2 SVGEGT. V shed 0 bases and J shed 4 bases, with 10 bases lying between them. CDR3 length: 15 residues. This CDR3 reads CASSYSNSRNQPQHF. Written as DNA, the CDR3 is TGTGCCAGCAGTTACTCGAATTCCAGGAATCAGCCCCAGCATTTT.

As regards this clone: One end of the junction fails to match germline, which may point to a read error. CDR3 amino acids: CAGRTDGGYTF. Here the CDR3 DNA reads TGTGCCGGCAGGACAGACGGCGGCTACACCTTC. The chain uses TRBV2 and TRBJ1-2; tentatively, D is TRBD1 (6 bases). This CDR3 region has 11 residues. The germline V gene encodes CDR1 SNHLY and CDR2 FYNNEI.

The V and J genes are TRBV6-5 and TRBJ1-6; weak D call: TRBD1 (6 bases). Per germline, CDR1 MNHEY and CDR2 SVGAGI. This CDR3 spans 14 amino acids. V was clipped by 5 bases and J by 6 bases, with 11 bases between them. The DNA of the CDR3 is TGTGCCAGCAGTCTGGACAGAAGTAATTCACCCCTCCACTTT. Residues: CASSLDRSNSPLHF.

This chain joins TRBV9 and TRBJ1-1; 7 bases line up with TRBD1. Germline V CDR1 and CDR2: SGDLS, YYNGEE. V lost 7 bases to trimming and J lost 11 bases; unmatched junction nucleotides: 8. This CDR3 region has 11 residues. The CDR3 region has the DNA TGTGCCAGCCAGGGGGGACGAGGGGCTTTCTTT. Amino acids: CASQGGRGAFF.

In DNA, the CDR3 is TGCGCCAGCAGCAATTACGGGACAGGGCGCACAGATACGCAGTATTTT. Encoded protein: CASSNYGTGRTDTQYF. The V gene is TRBV5-1, the J gene TRBJ2-3, with TRBD1 matching over 9 bases. Trimming took 4 bases from V and 1 from J; bases not matched to a gene: 7. Germline loops: CDR1 SGHRS, CDR2 YFSETQ. This CDR3 spans 16 amino acids.